The 23 T cell receptor beta chains in this list originate from one sample, sequenced in a study of shared clonotypes between healthy human individuals. The data were produced by immunoSEQ multiplex PCR, yet TCRdb's version contains in-frame clones alone and is incomplete. In the table there are around 450,000 clones, about four fifths of which are singletons. Sequencing was carried out using PBMCs. These receptor sequences come from a middle-aged woman in good health. Some clones in this sample may be carry-over from other donors' samples.

V and J are TRBV18 and TRBJ2-5, with no clear D. The germline gives CDR1 KGHSH, CDR2 LQKENI. The V end was cut by 2 bases, the J end by 3 bases, with 16 bases between. This CDR3 is built from 16 residues. The CDR3 protein is CASSPIYDRSKETQYF. The DNA for the CDR3 is TGTGCCAGCTCACCAATTTACGACCGATCTAAAGAGACCCAGTACTTC.

The V and J genes are TRBV15 and TRBJ2-5; 10 bases agree with TRBD1. This CDR3 has 15 amino acids. CDR1 is LNHNV and CDR2 is YYDKDF in the germline V gene (reference sequence). J lost 2 bases, V lost 3 bases, and 3 bases had no gene match. The CDR3 coding sequence is TGTGCCACCAGCAGGACAGGGGGCCTACAAGAGACCCAGTACTTC. It specifies CATSRTGGLQETQYF.

This chain links TRBV28 with TRBJ2-7; possibly TRBD2 for D (6 bases). Trimming stripped 4 bases from V and 4 bases from J, with 17 bases between. Germline V gene lookup returns CDR1 MDHEN and CDR2 SYDVKM. CDR3 length: 15 amino acids. The CDR3 nucleotides read TGTGCCAGCAGTTCCCCCTGGGCGGGATCATACGAGCAGTACTTC. Amino acids: CASSSPWAGSYEQYF. Variable domain in full (rest from reference TRBV28 and TRBJ2-7): DVKVTQSSRYLVKRTGEKVFLECVQDMDHENMFWYRQDPGLGLRLIYFSYDVKMKEKGDIPEGYSVSREKKERFSLILESASTNQTSMYLCASSSPWAGSYEQYFGPGTRLTVT.

This clone was counted at least ten times. The identical CDR3 is also encoded by other nucleotide sequences in the sample. This chain links TRBV12-2 with TRBJ2-1; TRBD2, the table's D call, was not compared with the DNA. TRBV12-2 has pseudogene status. This CDR3 has 14 amino acids. CDR3 sequence reads: CASRCRLAGYEQFF. CDR3 bases: TGTGCAAGTCGCTGCCGACTAGCGGGCTATGAGCAGTTCTTC.

The chain is built from TRBV6-1 and TRBJ1-5, with 8 bases identical to TRBD1. The length of the CDR3 is 14 residues. V lost 2 bases to trimming and J lost 6 bases; unmatched junction nucleotides: 3. Germline values: CDR1 MNHNS, CDR2 SASEGT. In DNA, the CDR3 is TGTGCCAGCAGTGAATCCAGGGGGCCTCAGCCCCAGCATTTT. Protein sequence: CASSESRGPQPQHF.

V and J are TRBV7-8 and TRBJ1-5, with D uncertain. Trimming took off 2 bases at V and 1 base at J, with 12 bases between the two ends. This CDR3 is built from 16 residues. Germline CDR1 and CDR2: SGHVS and FQNEAQ. The CDR3 region is CASSLREPSSNQPQHF. The CDR3 coding sequence is TGTGCCAGCAGCTTAAGGGAACCATCAAGCAATCAGCCCCAGCATTTT.

This sequence joins TRBV7-2 and TRBJ2-3; unclear D gene. The ends were cut back, 6 bases at V and 0 bases at J, with 7 bases in the middle. CDR1 is SGHTA, CDR2 FQGNSA, per germline. The CDR3 has 13 residues. In DNA form, the CDR3 reads TGTGCCAGCAGTTCGTTGAGCACAGATACGCAGTATTTT. This sequence encodes CASSSLSTDTQYF.

The chain carries TRBV7-6 and TRBJ2-1; D unclear. Germline V CDR1 and CDR2: SGHVS, FNYEAQ. V shed 1 base and J shed 7 bases, with 5 bases lying between them. This CDR3 region has 12 residues. CDR3 bases: TGTGCCAGCAGCTTAGTGGGGAATGAGCAGTTCTTC. It yields the protein CASSLVGNEQFF.

This clone was recorded only once. The V gene is TRBV5-1, the J gene TRBJ2-7; D is unresolved. Germline V gene sequence: CDR1 SGHRS, CDR2 YFSETQ. Between the trimmed V and J ends, which lost 4 bases and 0 bases, there was a span of 17 bases. The CDR3 spans 16 residues. CDR3 in amino acids: CASSPPGSPSSYEQYF. CDR3 nucleotide sequence: TGCGCCAGCAGCCCCCCGGGCAGCCCTTCCTCCTACGAGCAGTACTTC. Based on the CDR3 plus reference TRBV5-1 and TRBJ2-7, the full variable domain is KAGVTQTPRYLIKTRGQQVTLSCSPISGHRSVSWYQQTPGQGLQFLFEYFSETQRNKGNFPGRFSGRQFSNSRSEMNVSTLELGDSALYLCASSPPGSPSSYEQYFGPGTRLTVT.

The chain uses TRBV18 and TRBJ2-1; D unresolved. This CDR3 comprises 13 residues. Germline CDR1 and CDR2: KGHSH and LQKENI. The ends were cut back, 0 bases at V and 9 bases at J, with 9 bases in the middle. The CDR3 nucleotides are TGTGCCAGCTCACCACCCGAGGCGGCTGAGCAGTTCTTC. Protein sequence: CASSPPEAAEQFF.

This chain joins TRBV28 and TRBJ2-7; 12 bases line up with TRBD1. From germline, CDR1 is MDHEN and CDR2 SYDVKM. This CDR3 region has 17 residues. The ends lost 4 bases at V and 3 bases at J; junction bases unmatched: 10. The CDR3 loop is CASSSGTGGAVGYEQYF. The CDR3 region has the DNA TGTGCCAGCAGTTCCGGGACAGGGGGCGCCGTGGGCTACGAGCAGTACTTC.

The chain combines TRBV30 with TRBJ2-1; a possible D gene is TRBD2 (5 bases). V lost 4 bases and J lost 0, with 16 bases in between. The V gene's germline CDR1 is GTSNPN and CDR2 SVGIG (reference sequence). This CDR3 region has 16 residues. Written as DNA, the CDR3 is TGTGCCTGGAACCACCTAGCTCCCTCCTCCTACAATGAGCAGTTCTTC. Translating gives CAWNHLAPSSYNEQFF. The full variable domain, with the rest looked up from reference TRBV30 and TRBJ2-1, is SQTIHQWPATLVQPVGSPLSLECTVEGTSNPNLYWYRQAAGRGLQLLFYSVGIGQISSEVPQNLSASRPQDRQFILSSKKLLLSDSGFYLCAWNHLAPSSYNEQFFGPGTRLTVL.

This clone showed up just a few times. A far bigger clonotype differs at one base, so this is likely a read error. In nucleotides, the CDR3 is TGTGCCAGCAGCTTAAGTGTGAACACTGAAGCTTTCTTT. Encoded protein: CASSLSVNTEAFF. The chain employs TRBV7-3 and TRBJ1-1; D is uncertain. Germline CDR1 reads SGHTA; CDR2 reads FQGTGA. The CDR3 loop spans 13 amino acids. The V and J ends lost 1 base and 0 bases respectively, with 3 bases between them.

The rearrangement links TRBV27 to TRBJ2-7; weak D call: TRBD1 (5 bases). This CDR3 comprises 16 residues. The ends were cut back, 6 bases at V and 6 bases at J, with 24 bases in the middle. CDR1 and CDR2 (germline): MNHEY, SMNVEV (reference sequence). Written as DNA, the CDR3 is TGTGCCAGCAGCCGATCTTCGACAACAGGTGAGGTCGAGCAGTACTTC. It specifies CASSRSSTTGEVEQYF.

J is TRBJ2-6 and V is TRBV19, with 8 bases fitting TRBD1. This CDR3 contains 15 residues. The trim removed 3 bases at V and 3 bases at J, leaving 1 base unmatched. Per the germline V gene, CDR1 is LNHDA and CDR2 is SQIVND (reference sequence). The CDR3 DNA is TGTGCCAGTAGTATCACAGGGGGTGGGGCCAACGTCCTGACTTTC. Its translation is CASSITGGGANVLTF. Filled out from reference TRBV19 and TRBJ2-6, the complete variable domain reads DGGITQSPKYLFRKEGQNVTLSCEQNLNHDAMYWYRQDPGQGLRLIYYSQIVNDFQKGDIAEGYSVSREKKESFPLTVTSAQKNPTAFYLCASSITGGGANVLTFGAGSRLTVL.

CDR3 residues: CASSTGQRSEQYF. CDR3 bases: TGTGCCAGCTCTACTGGACAGCGGTCCGAGCAGTACTTC. The chain combines TRBV18 with TRBJ2-7, with D possibly being TRBD1 (6 bases). Germline CDR1 and CDR2: KGHSH and LQKENI. V was clipped by 6 bases and J by 6 bases, with 15 bases between them. This CDR3 has 13 amino acids.

V and J are TRBV4-3 and TRBJ2-2; 12 nucleotides match TRBD1. CDR3 size: 17 residues. Trimming cost V 5 bases and J 7 bases; bases outside gene matches: 11. Germline V gene lookup returns CDR1 LGHNA and CDR2 YSLEER. The CDR3 region has the DNA TGCGCCAGCAGCTATCAGTACGGGACAGGGGGCATCGGGGAGCTGTTTTTT. Translated, it gives CASSYQYGTGGIGELFF.

The chain is built from TRBV18 and TRBJ2-7, with D uncertain. V was shortened by 0 bases and J by 2 bases, with 8 bases between the two germline ends. There are 14 residues in the CDR3. Per germline, CDR1 KGHSH and CDR2 LQKENI. The CDR3: CASSPPSDTYEQYF. In nucleotides, the CDR3 is TGTGCCAGCTCACCACCGTCGGATACCTACGAGCAGTACTTC.

This clone was counted only a few times. This chain uses TRBV30 with TRBJ1-1, with 7 bases fitting TRBD1. V shed 3 bases, J shed 4 bases, and the junction held 11 bases outside the gene matches. The CDR3 covers 15 residues. Germline V gives CDR1 GTSNPN, CDR2 SVGIG (reference sequence). The CDR3 here is CAWRDQTGRRTEAFF. The CDR3, as DNA: TGTGCCTGGAGGGACCAGACAGGGCGTCGCACTGAAGCTTTCTTT.

The J gene is TRBJ2-7, the V gene TRBV18, with 7 bases aligning to TRBD2. The germline V gene encodes CDR1 KGHSH and CDR2 LQKENI. J gave up 0 bases and V 8 bases, and 7 bases lay outside the gene matches. CDR3 size: 14 residues. CDR3 nucleotides: TGTGCCAGCACAATTAGCGGGCTCTCCTACGAGCAGTACTTC. Encoded protein: CASTISGLSYEQYF.

The chain employs TRBV13 and TRBJ2-7; D is undetermined. Looked up from germline, CDR1 is PRHDT and CDR2 is FYEKMQ (reference sequence). Trimming left V 4 bases short and J 5 bases short, with 6 bases between. The CDR3 contains 11 residues. The CDR3 here is CASSSQDEQYF. For the CDR3, the DNA is TGTGCCAGCAGCTCCCAGGACGAGCAGTACTTC.

The chain carries TRBV7-9 and TRBJ1-2; the D is unclear. CDR1 is SEHNR and CDR2 is FQNEAQ in the germline V gene (reference sequence). V lost 8 bases and J lost 4, with 11 bases in between. This CDR3 is built from 12 residues. CDR3 loop: CASQKGSYGYTF. The DNA for the CDR3 is TGTGCCAGCCAGAAAGGTTCCTATGGCTACACCTTC.

J is TRBJ1-4 and V is TRBV28; possible D gene TRBD1, 6 bases. CDR3 size: 17 residues. Germline CDR1 reads MDHEN; CDR2 reads SYDVKM. V was cut by 2 bases and J by 5 bases, with 18 bases left in between. CDR3 in DNA: TGTGCCAGCAGTTTAGGAACAGGGCCCAGGGAAAATGAAAAACTGTTTTTT. Translation: CASSLGTGPRENEKLFF.